This record covers a single T cell receptor (beta chain). The antigen remains unidentified. This sample was included in a study of shared clonotypes between healthy human individuals. Repertoires were generated with immunoSEQ multiplex PCR, while TCRdb's copy carries only in-frame clones and drops some. The sample carries over a million clones, roughly 70% recorded once. Study results and limitations: Non-shared clonotypes displayed generation probabilities falling below those of clonotypes present in all four donors.

Per the germline V gene, CDR1 is SGHKS and CDR2 is YYEKEE (reference sequence). This CDR3 contains 13 residues. V was shortened by 2 bases and J by 8 bases, with 13 bases between the two germline ends. The V and J genes are TRBV5-5 and TRBJ1-1; no clear D gene. The sample consisted of memory CD4+ T cells sorted from blood. Subset specified: CD45RA-negative fraction. This TCR was recovered from a man aged 18 to 35 in good health. The CDR3 region is CASSLGPKGEAFF. The CDR3 DNA is TGTGCCAGCAGCTTAGGACCCAAAGGGGAAGCTTTCTTT. The variable domain in full, completed from reference TRBV5-5 and TRBJ1-1, reads DAGVTQSPTHLIKTRGQQVTLRCSPISGHKSVSWYQQVLGQGPQFIFQYYEKEERGRGNFPDRFSARQFPNYSSELNVNALLLGDSALYLCASSLGPKGEAFFGQGTRLTVV.